This T cell receptor beta chain was obtained from a study of CD8 T cells in ankylosing spondylitis. Study-wide results and limits: Seemingly characteristic of ankylosing spondylitis blood was a TCR beta motif consisting of about 8 highly homologous variants. Peripheral blood held disease-linked clones only at relatively low frequency, and these were CD8+. Matched ankylosing spondylitis synovial fluid reportedly contained a significantly enriched population of disease-linked clones.

This clonotype came up many times. Its specificity is not known. From the 5' RACE reads, TCRdb called clonotypes with MiXCR, one entry per CDR3 protein. The sample includes more than 500,000 distinct CDR3 sequences, under 5.5% of them seen just once. This clonotype originated in a male donor with ankylosing spondylitis. Material for sequencing was blood, either unsorted or a sorted T cell fraction (not recorded which).

The CDR3 protein is CSVERGDRVGEQFF. DNA of the CDR3: TGCAGCGTTGAAAGGGGGGACAGGGTCGGTGAGCAGTTCTTC. The chain couples TRBV29-1 to TRBJ2-1; 9 bases are a match to TRBD1. With 2 bases clipped from V and 9 bases from J, the junction kept 8 bases outside the gene matches. Germline CDR1 SQVTM, CDR2 ANQGSEA. This CDR3 is 14 amino acids long.